This T cell receptor (beta chain) derives from a study of Tregs in tolerant kidney transplant recipients. CDR1 is SGHNT, CDR2 YYREEE, per germline (reference sequence). V was pared by 7 bases and J by 6 bases, with 6 bases of the junction left unmatched. CDR3 length: 13 residues. The repertoire was sequenced with immunoSEQ multiplex PCR; TCRdb's copy has only in-frame clones and lacks some. The sample shows hundreds of thousands of clones, around 82% of them seen only once. Sequencing was done on a sample of CD4+ T cells from blood. This TCR derives from a human donor in good health. This chain links TRBV5-4 with TRBJ2-7; 11 bases fit TRBD1. CDR3 amino acids: CASGRDRGCEQYF. In nucleotides, the CDR3 is TGTGCCAGCGGCCGGGACAGGGGGTGCGAGCAGTACTTC. Full variable domain (remainder filled in from reference TRBV5-4 and TRBJ2-7): ETGVTQSPTHLIKTRGQQVTLRCSSQSGHNTVSWYQQALGQGPQFIFQYYREEENGRGNFPPRFSGLQFPNYSSELNVNALELDDSALYLCASGRDRGCEQYFGPGTRLTVT.